The sample holds many counts of the clone carrying this TCR beta chain. Per the germline V gene, CDR1 is SGHDT and CDR2 is YYEEEE. The CDR3 totals 10 residues. With 9 bases removed from V and 5 bases from J, the gap between germline ends came to 8 bases. Construction of the TCRbeta library involved unique molecular identifiers. TCRdb reprocessed the PCR reads with MiXCR, giving one entry per CDR3 protein. The data contain roughly 500,000 distinct CDR3 sequences, 9.5% to 15% of them singletons. These data originate in a study of T-cell reconstitution after alpha-beta-depleted transplantation in children.

Sequencing used PBMCs from the stem cell graft donor, obtained from the stem cell graft. The chain joins TRBV5-6 to TRBJ2-5, with unresolved D. The source of this sequence is a human donor who donated a stem cell graft to a child with combined immunodeficiency. CDR3 amino acids: CAKQCETQYF. For the CDR3, the DNA is TGTGCCAAACAATGCGAGACCCAGTACTTC.